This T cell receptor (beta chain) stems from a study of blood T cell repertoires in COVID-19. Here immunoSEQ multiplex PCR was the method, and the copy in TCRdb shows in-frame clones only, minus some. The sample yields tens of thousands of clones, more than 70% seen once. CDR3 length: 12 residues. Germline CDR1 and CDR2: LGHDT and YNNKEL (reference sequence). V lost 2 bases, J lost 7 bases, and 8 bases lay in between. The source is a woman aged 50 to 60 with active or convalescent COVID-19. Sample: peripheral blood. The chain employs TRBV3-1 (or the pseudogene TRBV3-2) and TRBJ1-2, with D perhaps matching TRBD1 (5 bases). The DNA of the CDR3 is TGTGCCAGCAGCCAACAGGGAGGTGGCTACACCTTC. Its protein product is CASSQQGGGYTF.